This T cell receptor beta chain was captured in a study of CD8 T cells in Susac syndrome. Random hexamers primed reverse transcription of about 0.45 to 1 ug RNA. Amplification of TCR beta CDR3 used immunoSEQ multiplex PCR across 54 Vbeta and 13 Jbeta. TCRdb used MiXCR to reprocess the immunoSEQ multiplex PCR reads, holding one entry per CDR3 protein. The table lists approximately 74,000 distinct CDR3 sequences, under 95% of them singletons. Sequencing of TCR beta, carried out with a high-throughput approach, was applied to CD8+ and CD4+ T cells from the blood. The CD8+ and CD4+ T cells were negatively isolated, with the TEMRA cells enriched by FACS. Specimen: CD4+ T cells from PBMCs. The TCR sequence derives from a human donor with Susac syndrome.

CDR3 DNA: TGTGCCAGCAGCTCCCTCCCGGGACTAGCGGAGAGCTCCTACAATGAGCAGTTCTTC. Amino acid sequence: CASSSLPGLAESSYNEQFF. The J gene is TRBJ2-1, the V gene TRBV7-9; TRBD2 matches 11 bases. The germline V gene encodes CDR1 SEHNR and CDR2 FQNEAQ (reference sequence). J gave up 0 bases and V 4 bases, and 11 bases lay outside the gene matches. The CDR3 totals 19 residues.